This is a list of T cell receptor beta chains from one sample in a study of blood T cell repertoires in COVID-19. Data came from immunoSEQ multiplex PCR; TCRdb stores just in-frame clones and leaves some out. The sample includes 250,000 or so clones, nearly 85% of them seen just once. The sample consisted of peripheral blood. Receptors originate from a human donor in a cohort sampled during active COVID-19. Both conserved end residues are part of each CDR3. Fields, in order: V gene, D gene, clone size, J gene, CDR3 length, CDR3 protein, CDR3 DNA. A D gene is named only where the DNA matches it firmly. Not every row has a clone size; where given, it reads once, few, many or a size class.

TRBV7-9	NA	NA	TRBJ2-5	12	CASSLALAAQYF	TGTGCCAGCAGCTTAGCGTTGGCAGCCCAGTACTTC
TRBV19	TRBD2	few	TRBJ2-7	15	CASSIVSAGRKEQYF	TGTGCCAGTAGTATAGTCTCAGCGGGAAGGAAAGAGCAGTACTTC
TRBV13	TRBD2	once	TRBJ2-1	15	CASSFGTTPYNEQFF	TGTGCCAGCAGCTTTGGGACTACCCCTTACAATGAGCAGTTCTTC
TRBV28	TRBD1	few	TRBJ2-1	13	CASNDRGGNEQFF	TGTGCCAGCAACGACAGGGGCGGGAATGAGCAGTTCTTC
TRBV10-3	NA	NA	TRBJ1-4	13	CASQGQLGEKLFF	TGTGCCAGCCAGGGTCAATTGGGTGAAAAACTGTTTTTT
TRBV11-2	TRBD1	NA	TRBJ1-2	14	CASSLGTGSYGYTF	TGTGCCAGCAGCTTGGGGACAGGGTCCTATGGCTACACCTTC
TRBV5-1	TRBD1	NA	TRBJ2-5	14	CASAPTGEGETQYF	TGCGCCAGCGCGCCGACAGGGGAAGGAGAGACCCAGTACTTC
TRBV12-5	NA	once	TRBJ1-3	15	CASGLSGDPGNTIYF	TGTGCTAGTGGTTTGTCAGGGGATCCTGGAAACACCATATATTTT
TRBV6-2/TRBV6-3	NA	NA	TRBJ1-1	14	CASSYETANTEAFF	TGTGCCAGCAGTTACGAGACAGCGAACACTGAAGCTTTCTTT
TRBV6-5	TRBD1	once	TRBJ1-1	15	CATLLGDRTNTEAFF	TGTGCCACTCTCTTAGGGGACAGGACCAACACTGAAGCTTTCTTT
TRBV5-4	NA	NA	TRBJ2-7	12	CASSLDNYEQYF	TGTGCCAGCAGCCTGGACAACTACGAGCAGTACTTC